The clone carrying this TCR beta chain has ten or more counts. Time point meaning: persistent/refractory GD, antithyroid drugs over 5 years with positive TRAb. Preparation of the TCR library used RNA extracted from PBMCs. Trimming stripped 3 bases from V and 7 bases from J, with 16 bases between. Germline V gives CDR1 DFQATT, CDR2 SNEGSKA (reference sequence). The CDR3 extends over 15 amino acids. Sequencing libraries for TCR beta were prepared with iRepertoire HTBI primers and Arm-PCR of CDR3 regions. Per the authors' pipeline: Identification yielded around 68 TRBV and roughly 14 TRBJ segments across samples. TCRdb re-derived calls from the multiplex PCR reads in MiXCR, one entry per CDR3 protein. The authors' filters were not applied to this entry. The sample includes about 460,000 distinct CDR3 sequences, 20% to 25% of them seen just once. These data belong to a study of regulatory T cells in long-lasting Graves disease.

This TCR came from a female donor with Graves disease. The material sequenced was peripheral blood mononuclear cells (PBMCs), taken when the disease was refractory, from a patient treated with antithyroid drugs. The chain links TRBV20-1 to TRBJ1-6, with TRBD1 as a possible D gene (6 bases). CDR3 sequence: CSASFRTDKNSPLHF. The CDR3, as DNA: TGCAGTGCTAGTTTCCGGACAGATAAAAATTCACCCCTCCACTTT.